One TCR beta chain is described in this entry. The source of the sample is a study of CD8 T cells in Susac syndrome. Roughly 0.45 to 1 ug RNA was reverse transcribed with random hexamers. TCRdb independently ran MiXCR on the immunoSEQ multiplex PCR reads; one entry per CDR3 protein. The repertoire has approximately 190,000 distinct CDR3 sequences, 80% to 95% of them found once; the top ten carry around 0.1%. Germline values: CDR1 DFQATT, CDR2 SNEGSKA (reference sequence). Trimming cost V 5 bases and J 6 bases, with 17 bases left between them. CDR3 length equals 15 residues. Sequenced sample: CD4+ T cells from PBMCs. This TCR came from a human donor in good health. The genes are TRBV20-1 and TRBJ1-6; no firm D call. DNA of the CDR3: TGCAGTGCTCCCATAGCCTGGGGTGGTAATTCACCCCTCCACTTT. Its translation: CSAPIAWGGNSPLHF.